This is a list of T cell receptor beta chains from one sample in a study of T-cell reconstitution after alpha-beta-depleted transplantation in children. TCRdb recomputed calls from the PCR reads with MiXCR, one row per CDR3 protein. The sample gives 450,000 to 600,000 distinct CDR3 sequences, about 10% of which show up once; around 2% is in the top ten. The sample was PBMCs, taken before TCRalphabeta/CD19-depleted stem cell transplant. The receptors were sampled from a child aged 2-15 years with inherited bone marrow failure, due to receive a stem cell transplant. Both conserved end residues are part of each CDR3. A D gene is named only where the DNA matches it firmly. Clone size is not always given. Where it is, it says once, few, many or a class for expanded clones.

TRBJ1-5 . TRBV20-1 many TGCAGTGCTAGTTTAAGTGGGCAGCCCCAGCATTTT CSASLSGQPQHF
TRBJ2-2 . TRBV28 many TGTGCCAGCAGTGACGGGGAGCTGTTTTTT CASSDGELFF
TRBJ1-1 TRBD1 TRBV20-1 many TGCAGTGCCATCTCCCAGACAGGGGTCACTGAAGCTTTCTTT CSAISQTGVTEAFF
TRBJ1-4 . TRBV30 many TGTGCCTGGACCTCCAAGGGGGGCAGAACGAGGGGCACAACTAATGAAAAACTGTTTTTT CAWTSKGGRTRGTTNEKLFF
TRBJ2-5 TRBD2 TRBV5-1 many TGCGCCAGCAGCTCCTCTTTACTGGGAGGGCCAGGAGAGACCCAGTACTTC CASSSSLLGGPGETQYF
TRBJ2-7 . TRBV7-2 many TGTGCCAGCAGCTTAGGCGTCCAAACCTACGAGCAGTACTTC CASSLGVQTYEQYF
TRBJ2-5 . TRBV20-1 many TGCAGTGCTAGAGATCCGGAGGGTCGCGCAGAGACCCAGTACTTC CSARDPEGRAETQYF
TRBJ1-1 . TRBV20-1 few TGCAGTGCTAGTTCTTCCAGACTCCGGGACAAATACATGAACACTGAAGCTTTCTTT CSASSSRLRDKYMNTEAFF
TRBJ2-4 . TRBV24-1 many TGTGCCACCAGTGATTTCGTCGACAACACAGTTCAGTACTTC CATSDFVDNTVQYF
TRBJ2-3 . TRBV6-5 many TGTGCCAGCAGTTACGGTTGGGGAGGCACAGATACGCAGTATTTT CASSYGWGGTDTQYF
TRBJ1-6 TRBD1 TRBV6-5 many TGTGCCAGCAGTTATCGGGGGACAGATAATTCACCCCTCCACTTT CASSYRGTDNSPLHF
TRBJ1-2 . TRBV4-3 many TGCGCCAGCAGCCAAGATAGGTTTGCCTACTATGGCTACACCTTC CASSQDRFAYYGYTF
TRBJ2-1 . TRBV12-3/TRBV12-4 many TGTGCCAGCAGTTCTACGCGGAGCCTTTACAATGAGCAGTTCTTC CASSSTRSLYNEQFF
TRBJ2-1 . TRBV12-3/TRBV12-4 many TGTGCCAGCGTCCCACGGGGATACAATGAGCAGTTCTTC CASVPRGYNEQFF
TRBJ1-5 . TRBV12-1 once TGCGCCAGCAGTGATTCTAGGACAGGGGGTAATCAGCCCCAGCATTTT CASSDSRTGGNQPQHF
TRBJ2-7 . TRBV6-5 many TGTGCCAGCAGTTACTCGAATTCGGGAGTCTACGAGCAGTACTTC CASSYSNSGVYEQYF
TRBJ1-5 . TRBV6-1 . TGTGCCAGCAGACGGGGTTCTGGGAGCAATCAGCCCCAGCATTTT CASRRGSGSNQPQHF
TRBJ2-1 TRBD2 TRBV15 many TGTGCCACCAGCACCTGGCGGGAGGGACTCGGCGAGCAGTTCTTC CATSTWREGLGEQFF
TRBJ1-4 . TRBV27 many TGTGCCAGCAGTTTAATAGTTGGGGGGCCAGAGGAAAAACTGTTTTTT CASSLIVGGPEEKLFF
TRBJ1-2 . TRBV7-9 . TGTGCCAGCGTCTACGCAGGGAACTATGGCTACACCTTC CASVYAGNYGYTF
TRBJ2-5 . TRBV7-9 . TGTGCCAGCAGCTTAGCGCTTAGAGGGATTGAGAAGACCCAGTACTTC CASSLALRGIEKTQYF
TRBJ2-5 . TRBV27 many TGTGCCAGCAGTTGGGGGGCGGGTGAGACCCAGTACTTC CASSWGAGETQYF
TRBJ2-5 . TRBV18 many TGTGCCAGCTCACCTCCGGACCAAGAGACCCAGTACTTC CASSPPDQETQYF
TRBJ1-4 TRBD1 TRBV7-8 many TGTGCCAGCAGCTTAGGATACAGGGGGAAACCTAATGAAAAACTGTTTTTT CASSLGYRGKPNEKLFF
TRBJ2-7 TRBD2 TRBV19 . TGTGCCAGTGGTTTGGGACTAGCGGGAGCGTACGAGCAGTACTTC CASGLGLAGAYEQYF
TRBJ2-7 . TRBV12-3/TRBV12-4 many TGTGCCAGCAGCCCGCGCCGGCCTGACTACGAGCAGTACTTC CASSPRRPDYEQYF
TRBJ2-4 . TRBV4-3 many TGCGCCAGCAGCCAAGAATGGAACGCCCGAGGAGCCAAAAACATTCAGTACTTC CASSQEWNARGAKNIQYF
TRBJ2-3 . TRBV7-9 many TGTGCCAGCAGCTCTGCAACCACAGATACGCAGTATTTT CASSSATTDTQYF